This T cell receptor beta chain was identified during a study of T cells in Graves' hyperthyroidism and ophthalmopathy (dated 2019 in TCRdb). About the investigation overall: Peripheral blood samples were taken at initial diagnosis, before any treatment was given. To identify distinguishing TCR V-J signatures, a discovery cohort of 100 or so patients was used, comprising 40 to 45 with Graves' ophthalmopathy and roughly 60 with stable Graves' hyperthyroidism. Prospective prediction of ophthalmopathy was tested in an independent validation cohort consisting of 18 to 20 hyperthyroidism patients and around 17 patients who later progressed to ophthalmopathy. The approximately 100 discovery patients were divided at random into training and test sets in a 7:3 ratio. Thyroid tissue and blood T-cell repertoires from several Graves' hyperthyroidism patients were also compared in the study. After sampling, hyperthyroidism patients received methimazole starting at 30 mg daily, and ophthalmopathy patients received high-dose intravenous methylprednisolone. TCR Vbeta CDR3 sequencing of 120 to 150 peripheral blood samples (approximately 44 ophthalmopathy, 75 to 85 hyperthyroidism and roughly 17 progressor patients) is reported in the paper.

This clonotype was detected many times. No cognate antigen has been identified for it. Base qualities were left out, and no much larger clone turns up one base away. The TCR beta CDR3 regions were amplified from the RNA transcripts. The TCR CDR3 was subjected to a first round of RT-PCR using the HTBI primer set and the Qiagen OneStep RT-PCR kit. The libraries were constructed in a second round of multiplex PCR and then size-selected and purified. The libraries were sequenced on an Illumina HiSeq2000 using paired-end 100 bp reads. In the original analysis: Raw data were processed with SOAPnuke, discarding reads with adapters, uncalled bases, mean Phred below 15, or no exact constant-primer or identifier match. High-quality paired reads were merged using COPE v1.2.5, and each unique nucleotide sequence was defined as a clonotype. Clonotypes were aligned to IMGT TRBV, TRBD and TRBJ reference segments using MiTCR v1.1. The analysis included only V-J combinations with a frequency above 0.0001, which together covered approximately 99% of the repertoires. A TCS score was defined as the ratio between F50 (clonal expansion) and ExV (chaos), using BLOSUM62-based TCRdist between CDR3 peptides within each V-J. Welch's t-statistics and random forest reduced around 510 V-J features to roughly 13, which were used in a naive Bayes classifier (R e1071). Through fastp at Q25 and MiXCR, TCRdb rebuilt clones from the public reads, retaining in-frame beta chains. Identical CDR3 proteins give one entry, which carries the most common genes and DNA. These V and J calls originate from TCRdb's pipeline instead of the authors' own analysis. The table for this sample lists hundreds of thousands of distinct CDR3 sequences; less than 15% of them were counted only once. The ten largest make up around 9.6% of the sample.

Stable Graves' hyperthyroidism was defined as no progression to ophthalmopathy during 18 months of follow-up. The hyperthyroidism patients were between 18 and 65 years old and newly diagnosed, with a disease duration of less than 2 months. Any patient with an uncontrolled infection, another autoimmune disease, pregnancy or lactation was excluded. Diagnoses relied on clinical symptoms, serum thyroxine and TRAb, thyroid ultrasound and orbital computed tomography. Ficoll-Paque density gradient centrifugation was used to isolate PBMCs from approximately 10 ml of fresh peripheral blood. Total RNA was extracted with Trizol reagent, and quality was checked on an Agilent 2100 Bioanalyzer. Overall study results and their limits: Most expanded thyroid clonotypes (frequency above 0.001) were also found in blood, which suggests that blood repertoires may mirror thyroid immune responses. A 13 V-J signature model separated ophthalmopathy from stable hyperthyroidism, with roughly 88% sensitivity and about 81% specificity in cross-validation and 80%/75% in testing. No statistical method was used to fix the sample size in advance, and group allocation was not hidden from the investigators. During validation, the model predicted progression to ophthalmopathy a median of about 5.9 months ahead of onset, with more than 60% sensitivity and 72.22% specificity.

Sequencing used blood. The clonotype originates from a woman under 30 with Graves' hyperthyroidism.

For the CDR3, the sequence is CASSEGPTDTQYF. The DNA sequence is given as TGCGCCAGCTCCGAGGGGCCCACAGATACGCAGTATTTT. The receptor chain draws on TRBV5-1 and TRBJ2-3, with the D gene tentatively TRBD1 or TRBD2, based on 5 matching bases in each. The CDR3 holds 13 amino acids from the cysteine to the phenylalanine. The DNA shown is the 39-base CDR3, in frame from base 1. At the junction V is shortened by 7 bases and J by 2 bases, with 11 bases in between. The germline V gene supplies CDR1 SGHRS and CDR2 YFSETQ.